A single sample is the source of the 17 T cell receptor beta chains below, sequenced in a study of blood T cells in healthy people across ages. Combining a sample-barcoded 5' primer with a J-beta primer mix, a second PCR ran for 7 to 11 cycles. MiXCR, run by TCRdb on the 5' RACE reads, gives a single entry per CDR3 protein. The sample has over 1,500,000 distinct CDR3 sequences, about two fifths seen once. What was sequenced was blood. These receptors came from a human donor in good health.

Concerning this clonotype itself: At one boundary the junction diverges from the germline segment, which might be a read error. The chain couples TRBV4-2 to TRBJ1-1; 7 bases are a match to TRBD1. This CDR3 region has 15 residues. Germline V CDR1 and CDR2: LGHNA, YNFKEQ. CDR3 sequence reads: CASSPRDRANTETFF. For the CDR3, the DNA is TGTGCCAGCAGCCCCCGGGACAGAGCAAACACTGAAACTTTCTTT.

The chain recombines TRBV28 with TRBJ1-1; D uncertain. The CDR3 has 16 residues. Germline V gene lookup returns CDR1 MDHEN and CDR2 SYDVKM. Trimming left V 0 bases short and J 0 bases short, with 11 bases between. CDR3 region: CASSLWSRLMNTEAFF. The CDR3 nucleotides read TGTGCCAGCAGTTTATGGAGCCGGCTCATGAACACTGAAGCTTTCTTT. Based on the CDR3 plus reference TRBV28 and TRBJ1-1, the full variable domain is DVKVTQSSRYLVKRTGEKVFLECVQDMDHENMFWYRQDPGLGLRLIYFSYDVKMKEKGDIPEGYSVSREKKERFSLILESASTNQTSMYLCASSLWSRLMNTEAFFGQGTRLTVV.

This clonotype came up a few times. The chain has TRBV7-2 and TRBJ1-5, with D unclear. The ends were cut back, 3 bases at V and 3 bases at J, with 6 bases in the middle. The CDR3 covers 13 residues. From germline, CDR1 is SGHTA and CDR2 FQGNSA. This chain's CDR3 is CASSFGTNQPQHF. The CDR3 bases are TGTGCCAGCAGCTTCGGAACCAATCAGCCCCAGCATTTT.

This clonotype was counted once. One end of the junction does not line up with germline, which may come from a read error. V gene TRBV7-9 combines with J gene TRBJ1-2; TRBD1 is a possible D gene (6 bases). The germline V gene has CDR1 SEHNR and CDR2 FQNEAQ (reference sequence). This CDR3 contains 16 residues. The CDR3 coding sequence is TGTGCCGGCAGCTTAGACAGGACCGGGAGACCTTATGGCTACACCTTC. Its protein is CAGSLDRTGRPYGYTF.

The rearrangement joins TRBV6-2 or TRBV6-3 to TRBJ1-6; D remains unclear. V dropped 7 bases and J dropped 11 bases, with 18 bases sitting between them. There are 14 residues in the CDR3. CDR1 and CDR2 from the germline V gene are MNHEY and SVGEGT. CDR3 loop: CASTLQPSRPPLHF. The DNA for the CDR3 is TGTGCCAGCACCCTGCAGCCGTCCCGACCACCCCTCCACTTT.

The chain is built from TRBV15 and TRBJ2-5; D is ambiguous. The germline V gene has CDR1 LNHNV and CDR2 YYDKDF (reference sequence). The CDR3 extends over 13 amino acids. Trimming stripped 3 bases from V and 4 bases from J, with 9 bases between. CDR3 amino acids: CATSRDPRETQYF. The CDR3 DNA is TGTGCCACCAGCAGGGACCCGCGAGAGACCCAGTACTTC.

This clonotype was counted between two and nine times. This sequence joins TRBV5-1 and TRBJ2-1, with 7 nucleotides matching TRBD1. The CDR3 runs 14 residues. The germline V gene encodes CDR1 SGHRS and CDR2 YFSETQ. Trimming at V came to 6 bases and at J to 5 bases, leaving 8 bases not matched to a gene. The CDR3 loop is CASKLQGTNNEQFF. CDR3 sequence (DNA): TGCGCCAGCAAATTACAGGGGACCAACAATGAGCAGTTCTTC. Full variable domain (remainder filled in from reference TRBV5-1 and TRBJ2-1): KAGVTQTPRYLIKTRGQQVTLSCSPISGHRSVSWYQQTPGQGLQFLFEYFSETQRNKGNFPGRFSGRQFSNSRSEMNVSTLELGDSALYLCASKLQGTNNEQFFGPGTRLTVL.

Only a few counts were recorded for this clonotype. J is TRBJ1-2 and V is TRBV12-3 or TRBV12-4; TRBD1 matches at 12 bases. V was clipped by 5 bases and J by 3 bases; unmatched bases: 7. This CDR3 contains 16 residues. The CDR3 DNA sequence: TGTGCCAGCAGTCCGACCGGGACAGGGGGCGACTATGGCTACACCTTC. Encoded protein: CASSPTGTGGDYGYTF.

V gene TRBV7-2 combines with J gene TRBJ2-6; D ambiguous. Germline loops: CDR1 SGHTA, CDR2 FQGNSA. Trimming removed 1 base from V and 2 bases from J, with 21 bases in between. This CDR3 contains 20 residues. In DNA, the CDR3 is TGTGCCAGCAGCTTAGGGGCGGCGCAACCACCAATACCTGGGGCCAACGTCCTGACTTTC. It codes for CASSLGAAQPPIPGANVLTF. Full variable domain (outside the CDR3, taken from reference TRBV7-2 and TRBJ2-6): GAGVSQSPSNKVTEKGKDVELRCDPISGHTALYWYRQSLGQGLEFLIYFQGNSAPDKSGLPSDRFSAERTGGSVSTLTIQRTQQEDSAVYLCASSLGAAQPPIPGANVLTFGAGSRLTVL.

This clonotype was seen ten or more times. The CDR3 loop is CSARDSRRVRFF. DNA for the CDR3: TGCAGTGCTAGAGACTCCCGTAGGGTGCGGTTCTTC. This rearrangement joins TRBV20-1 to TRBJ2-1; D is undetermined. Germline CDR1 reads DFQATT; CDR2 reads SNEGSKA (reference sequence). V dropped 0 bases and J dropped 15 bases, with 15 bases sitting between them. The length of the CDR3 is 12 residues.

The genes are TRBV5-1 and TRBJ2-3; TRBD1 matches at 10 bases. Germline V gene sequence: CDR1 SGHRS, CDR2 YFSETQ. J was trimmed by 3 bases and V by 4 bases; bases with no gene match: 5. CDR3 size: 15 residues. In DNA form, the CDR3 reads TGCGCCAGCAGCATGGGACAGGGGATTACAGATACGCAGTATTTT. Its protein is CASSMGQGITDTQYF.

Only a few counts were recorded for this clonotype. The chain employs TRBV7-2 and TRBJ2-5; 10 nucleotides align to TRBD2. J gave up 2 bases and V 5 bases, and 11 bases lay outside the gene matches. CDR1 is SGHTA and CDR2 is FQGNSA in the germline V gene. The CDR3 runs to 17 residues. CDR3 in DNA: TGTGCCAGCAGCCCTGAGAGGACTAGCGGCTTACAAGAGACCCAGTACTTC. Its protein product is CASSPERTSGLQETQYF. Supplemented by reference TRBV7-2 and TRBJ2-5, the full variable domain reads GAGVSQSPSNKVTEKGKDVELRCDPISGHTALYWYRQSLGQGLEFLIYFQGNSAPDKSGLPSDRFSAERTGGSVSTLTIQRTQQEDSAVYLCASSPERTSGLQETQYFGPGTRLLVL.

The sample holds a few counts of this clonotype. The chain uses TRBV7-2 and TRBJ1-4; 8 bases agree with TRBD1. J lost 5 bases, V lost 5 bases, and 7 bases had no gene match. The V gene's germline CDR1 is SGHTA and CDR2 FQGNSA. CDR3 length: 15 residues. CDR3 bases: TGTGCCAGCAGCGCATACAGGGGGGGGAATGAAAAACTGTTTTTT. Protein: CASSAYRGGNEKLFF.

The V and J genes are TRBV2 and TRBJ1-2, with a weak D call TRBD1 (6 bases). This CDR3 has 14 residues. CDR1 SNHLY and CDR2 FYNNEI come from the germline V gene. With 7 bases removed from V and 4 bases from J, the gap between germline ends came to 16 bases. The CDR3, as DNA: TGTGCCAGCATAGTCAGGGGAGCAGCCTATGGCTACACCTTC. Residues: CASIVRGAAYGYTF.

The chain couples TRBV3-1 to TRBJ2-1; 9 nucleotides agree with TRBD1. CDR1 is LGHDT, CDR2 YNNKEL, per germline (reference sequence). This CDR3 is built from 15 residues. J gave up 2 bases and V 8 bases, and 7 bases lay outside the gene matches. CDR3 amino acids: CASAPGTGTYNEQFF. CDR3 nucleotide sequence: TGTGCCAGCGCCCCGGGGACAGGGACCTACAATGAGCAGTTCTTC.

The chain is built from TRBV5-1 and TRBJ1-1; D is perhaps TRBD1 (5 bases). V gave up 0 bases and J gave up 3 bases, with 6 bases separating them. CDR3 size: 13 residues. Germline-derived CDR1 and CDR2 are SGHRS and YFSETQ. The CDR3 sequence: CASSLEQDTEAFF. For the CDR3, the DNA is TGCGCCAGCAGCTTGGAACAGGACACTGAAGCTTTCTTT.

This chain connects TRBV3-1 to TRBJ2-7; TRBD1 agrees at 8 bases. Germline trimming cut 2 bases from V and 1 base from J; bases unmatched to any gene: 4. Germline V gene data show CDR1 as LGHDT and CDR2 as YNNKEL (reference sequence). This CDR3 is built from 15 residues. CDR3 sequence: CASSQTRDRSYEQYF. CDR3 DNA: TGTGCCAGCAGCCAAACCCGGGACAGGTCCTACGAGCAGTACTTC.